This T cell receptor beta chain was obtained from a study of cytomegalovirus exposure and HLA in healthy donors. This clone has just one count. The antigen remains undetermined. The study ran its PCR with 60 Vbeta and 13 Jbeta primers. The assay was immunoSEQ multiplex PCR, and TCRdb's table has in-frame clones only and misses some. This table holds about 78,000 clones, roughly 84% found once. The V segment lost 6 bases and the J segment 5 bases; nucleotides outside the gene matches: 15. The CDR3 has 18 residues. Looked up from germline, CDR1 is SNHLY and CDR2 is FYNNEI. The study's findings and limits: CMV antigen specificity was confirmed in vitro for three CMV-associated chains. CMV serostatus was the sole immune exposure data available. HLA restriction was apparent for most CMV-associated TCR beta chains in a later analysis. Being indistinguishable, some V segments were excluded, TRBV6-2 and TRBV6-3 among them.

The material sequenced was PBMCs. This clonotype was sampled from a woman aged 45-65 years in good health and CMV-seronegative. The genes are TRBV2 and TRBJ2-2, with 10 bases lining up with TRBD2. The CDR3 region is CASRATTSGILFTGELFF. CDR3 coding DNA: TGTGCCAGCAGGGCAACAACTAGCGGGATATTGTTTACCGGGGAGCTGTTTTTT.